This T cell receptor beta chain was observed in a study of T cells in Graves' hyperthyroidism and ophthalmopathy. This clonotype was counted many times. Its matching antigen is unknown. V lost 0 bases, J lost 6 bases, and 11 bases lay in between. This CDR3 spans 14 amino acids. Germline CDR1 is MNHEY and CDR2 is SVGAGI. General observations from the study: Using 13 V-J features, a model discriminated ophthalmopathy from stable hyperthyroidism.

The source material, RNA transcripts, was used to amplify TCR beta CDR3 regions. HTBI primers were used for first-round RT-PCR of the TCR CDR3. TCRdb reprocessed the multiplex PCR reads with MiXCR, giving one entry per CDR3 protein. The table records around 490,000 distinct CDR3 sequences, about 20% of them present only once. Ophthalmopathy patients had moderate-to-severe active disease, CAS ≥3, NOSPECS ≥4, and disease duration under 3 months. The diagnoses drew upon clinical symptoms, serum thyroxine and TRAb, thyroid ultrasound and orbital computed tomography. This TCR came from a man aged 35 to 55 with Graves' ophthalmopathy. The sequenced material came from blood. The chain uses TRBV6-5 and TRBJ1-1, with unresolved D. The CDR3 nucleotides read TGTGCCAGCAGTTACTCGCGCCGTTACTCTGAAGCTTTCTTT. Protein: CASSYSRRYSEAFF.